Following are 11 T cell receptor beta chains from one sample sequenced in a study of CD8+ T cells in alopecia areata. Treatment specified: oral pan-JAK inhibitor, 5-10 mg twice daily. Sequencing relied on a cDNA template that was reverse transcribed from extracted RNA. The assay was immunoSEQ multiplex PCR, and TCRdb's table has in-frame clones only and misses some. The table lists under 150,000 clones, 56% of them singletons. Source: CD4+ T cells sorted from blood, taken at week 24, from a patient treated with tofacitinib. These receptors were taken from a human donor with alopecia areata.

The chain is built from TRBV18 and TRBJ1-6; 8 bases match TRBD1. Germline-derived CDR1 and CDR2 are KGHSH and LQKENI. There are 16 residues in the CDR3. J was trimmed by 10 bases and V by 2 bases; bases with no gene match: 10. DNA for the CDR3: TGTGCCAGCTCACCATCCGAGACAGGGGTACGATCACCCCTCCACTTT. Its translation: CASSPSETGVRSPLHF.

The CDR3 here is CASSPRTGGISYNEQFF. The CDR3 DNA reads TGTGCCAGCAGCCCCCGGACAGGGGGAATATCCTACAATGAGCAGTTCTTC. The chain has TRBV11-2 and TRBJ2-1; 10 bases are shared with TRBD1. The CDR3 length is 17 residues. Per germline, CDR1 SGHAT and CDR2 FQNNGV. Trimming removed 5 bases from V and 1 base from J; junction bases left unmatched: 8.

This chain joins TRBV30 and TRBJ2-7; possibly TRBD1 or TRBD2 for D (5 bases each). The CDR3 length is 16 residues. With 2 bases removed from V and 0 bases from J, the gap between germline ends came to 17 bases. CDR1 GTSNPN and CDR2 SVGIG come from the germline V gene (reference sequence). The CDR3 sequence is CAWSHTGRPNSYEQYF. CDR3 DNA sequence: TGTGCCTGGAGTCACACGGGACGCCCTAACTCCTACGAGCAGTACTTC.

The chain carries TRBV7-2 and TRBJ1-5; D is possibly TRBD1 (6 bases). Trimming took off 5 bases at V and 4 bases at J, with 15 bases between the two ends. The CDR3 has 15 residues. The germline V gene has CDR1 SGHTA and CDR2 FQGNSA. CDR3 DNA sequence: TGTGCCAGCAGCCCACTAGGACAGTTGAATCAGCCCCAGCATTTT. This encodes CASSPLGQLNQPQHF.

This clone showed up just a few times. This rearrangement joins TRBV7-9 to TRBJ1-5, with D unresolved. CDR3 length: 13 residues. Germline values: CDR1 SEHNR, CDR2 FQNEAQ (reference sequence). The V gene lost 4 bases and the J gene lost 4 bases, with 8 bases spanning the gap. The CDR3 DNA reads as TGTGCCAGCAGCTCAAGCGGTAATCAGCCCCAGCATTTT. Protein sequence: CASSSSGNQPQHF.

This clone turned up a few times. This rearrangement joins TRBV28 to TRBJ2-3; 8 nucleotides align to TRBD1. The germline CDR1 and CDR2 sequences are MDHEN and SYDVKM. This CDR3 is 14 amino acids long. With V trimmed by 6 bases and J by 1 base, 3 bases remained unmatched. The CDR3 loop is CASSLQGGTDTQYF. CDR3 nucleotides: TGTGCCAGCAGCTTACAGGGGGGCACAGATACGCAGTATTTT.

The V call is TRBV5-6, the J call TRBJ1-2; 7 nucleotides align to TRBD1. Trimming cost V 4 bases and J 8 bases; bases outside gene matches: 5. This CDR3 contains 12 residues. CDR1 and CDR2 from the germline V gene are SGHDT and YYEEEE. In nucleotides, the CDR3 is TGTGCCAGCAGCCCTACAGGGGACGGCTACACCTTC. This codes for CASSPTGDGYTF. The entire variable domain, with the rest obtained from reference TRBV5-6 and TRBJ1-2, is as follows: DAGVTQSPTHLIKTRGQQVTLRCSPKSGHDTVSWYQQALGQGPQFIFQYYEEEERQRGNFPDRFSGHQFPNYSSELNVNALLLGDSALYLCASSPTGDGYTFGSGTRLTVV.

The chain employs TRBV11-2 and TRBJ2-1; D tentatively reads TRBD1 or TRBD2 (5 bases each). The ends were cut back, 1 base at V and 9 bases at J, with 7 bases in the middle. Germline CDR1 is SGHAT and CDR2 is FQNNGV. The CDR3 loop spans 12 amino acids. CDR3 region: CASSLGDGEQFF. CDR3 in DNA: TGTGCCAGCAGCTTAGGGGACGGTGAGCAGTTCTTC.

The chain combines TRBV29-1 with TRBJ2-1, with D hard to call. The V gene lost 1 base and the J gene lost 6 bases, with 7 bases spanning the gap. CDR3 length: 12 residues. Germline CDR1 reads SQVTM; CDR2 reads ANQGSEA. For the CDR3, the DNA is TGCAGCGTTGAAGGGCAGAGCAATGAGCAGTTCTTC. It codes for CSVEGQSNEQFF.

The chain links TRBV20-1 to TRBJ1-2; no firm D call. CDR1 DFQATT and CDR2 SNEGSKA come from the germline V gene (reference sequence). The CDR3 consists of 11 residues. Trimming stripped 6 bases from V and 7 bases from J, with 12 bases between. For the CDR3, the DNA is TGCAGTGCCCGTGAGGCCTCTGGCTACACCTTC. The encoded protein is CSAREASGYTF.

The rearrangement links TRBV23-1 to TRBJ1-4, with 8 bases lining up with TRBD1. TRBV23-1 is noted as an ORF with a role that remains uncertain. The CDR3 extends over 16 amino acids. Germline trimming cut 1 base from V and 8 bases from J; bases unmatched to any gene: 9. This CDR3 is CASSQCSGTGGEKLFF. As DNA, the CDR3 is TGCGCCAGCAGTCAATGTTCCGGGACAGGAGGCGAAAAACTGTTTTTT.